This TCR beta chain was captured in a study of T cells in Graves' hyperthyroidism and ophthalmopathy. There are many counts of this clonotype. The CDR3 has 15 amino acids. The V segment lost 6 bases and the J segment 0 bases; nucleotides outside the gene matches: 4. Per the germline V gene, CDR1 is LNHDA and CDR2 is SQIVND (reference sequence). There were TCR beta CDR3 regions amplified from RNA transcripts. Primed by the HTBI set, a first-round RT-PCR was run on the TCR CDR3. From the multiplex PCR reads, TCRdb called clonotypes with MiXCR, one entry per CDR3 protein. The sample has some 500,000 distinct CDR3 sequences; around 15% are singletons.

The receptor's source is a woman aged 18 to 35 with Graves' hyperthyroidism. What was sequenced was blood. The V and J genes are TRBV19 and TRBJ2-2; 7 positions match TRBD1. The CDR3 DNA reads TGTGCCAGTAGCATGGACAGGCCGAACACCGGGGAGCTGTTTTTT. Its protein is CASSMDRPNTGELFF.